Each of the 28 T cell receptor beta chains below was sequenced from the same sample in a study of T cells in localized non-small cell lung cancer. TCRdb's table, derived via immunoSEQ multiplex PCR, lists solely in-frame clones and lacks some. Of 24,000 or so clones listed, 70% to 90% are singletons. The source material was peripheral blood mononuclear cells, sampled before any cancer treatment. The receptors were sampled from a woman aged 35-75 years with stage III lung adenocarcinoma.

V is TRBV7-6 and J is TRBJ1-2; D is undetermined. Per the germline V gene, CDR1 is SGHVS and CDR2 is FNYEAQ. This CDR3 region has 14 residues. Trimming left V 5 bases short and J 0 bases short, with 10 bases between. CDR3: CASSPDRTNYGYTF. The CDR3 nucleotides are TGTGCCAGCAGCCCAGACCGTACTAACTATGGCTACACCTTC.

The rearrangement joins TRBV15 to TRBJ1-5; unclear D gene. This CDR3 is built from 14 residues. V lost 8 bases and J 2 bases, leaving 13 bases between the germline ends. Germline values: CDR1 LNHNV, CDR2 YYDKDF (reference sequence). This CDR3 is CATSYGLGNQPQHF. The CDR3 DNA sequence: TGTGCCACCTCCTACGGGTTAGGCAATCAGCCCCAGCATTTT.

This clone was detected only once. The gene calls are TRBV5-1 and TRBJ2-5, with 7 bases lining up with TRBD1. Germline CDR1 SGHRS, CDR2 YFSETQ. The CDR3 runs to 12 residues. Trimming cost V 5 bases and J 2 bases; bases outside gene matches: 0. CDR3: CASRTGQETQYF. In DNA, the CDR3 is TGCGCCAGCAGGACAGGGCAAGAGACCCAGTACTTC.

The gene calls are TRBV27 and TRBJ1-1; weak D call: TRBD1 (6 bases). Germline V lookup: CDR1 MNHEY, CDR2 SMNVEV (reference sequence). V was trimmed by 7 bases and J by 0 bases, leaving 15 bases between them. The length of the CDR3 is 15 residues. Written as DNA, the CDR3 is TGTGCCAGCACCCCCCGGGGGCGCCTGAACACTGAAGCTTTCTTT. Its protein is CASTPRGRLNTEAFF.

A single count supports this clone. The rearrangement uses TRBV7-7 and TRBJ2-1; the D gene is possibly TRBD1 (6 bases). The CDR3 extends over 13 amino acids. Per germline, CDR1 SSHAT and CDR2 FNYEAQ (reference sequence). V was clipped by 5 bases and J by 6 bases, with 11 bases between them. CDR3: CASSRQGRNEQFF. For the CDR3, the DNA is TGTGCCAGCAGCCGTCAGGGGCGCAATGAGCAGTTCTTC. Full variable domain (outside the CDR3, taken from reference TRBV7-7 and TRBJ2-1): GAGVSQSPRYKVTKRGQDVTLRCDPISSHATLYWYQQALGQGPEFLTYFNYEAQPDKSGLPSDRFSAERPEGSISTLTIQRTEQRDSAMYRCASSRQGRNEQFFGPGTRLTVL.

This clone showed up just once. The rearrangement links TRBV5-1 to TRBJ1-3, with D unclear. V was pared by 0 bases and J by 0 bases, with 7 bases between. The CDR3 consists of 15 residues. CDR1 is SGHRS and CDR2 is YFSETQ in the germline V gene. The CDR3 DNA reads TGCGCCAGCAGCTTGGCCTTTGTCTCTGGAAACACCATATATTTT. It translates to CASSLAFVSGNTIYF.

The chain uses TRBV5-1 and TRBJ1-4; 10 nucleotides agree with TRBD1. The germline gives CDR1 SGHRS, CDR2 YFSETQ. V was clipped by 3 bases and J by 7 bases; unmatched bases: 3. The CDR3 sequence is 14 residues long. The CDR3 nucleotides are TGCGCCAGCAGCTCGGGGACAGGGGCTGAAAAACTGTTTTTT. As protein: CASSSGTGAEKLFF.

This sequence joins TRBV21-1 and TRBJ1-2. TRBV21-1 represents a pseudogene. There are 13 residues in the CDR3. The CDR3 nucleotides read TGTGCCAGCAGAGTTTGGGGACGGATAAGTTCCACCTTC. Translating it yields CASRVWGRISSTF.

J is TRBJ2-7 and V is TRBV5-5; 7 nucleotides agree with TRBD1. After removal of 5 bases from V and 2 bases from J, the junction contained 7 bases not matched to a gene. The CDR3 contains 14 residues. Germline V gene sequence: CDR1 SGHKS, CDR2 YYEKEE (reference sequence). DNA for the CDR3: TGTGCCAGCAGAAGAAGACAGGGAACCTACGAGCAGTACTTC. Its translation: CASRRRQGTYEQYF.

The chain joins TRBV2 to TRBJ2-1; 7 positions agree with TRBD2. Per germline, CDR1 SNHLY and CDR2 FYNNEI. This CDR3 region has 15 residues. With 5 bases clipped from V and 7 bases from J, the junction kept 11 bases outside the gene matches. The CDR3 coding sequence is TGTGCCAGCAGTTCTACTAGCGTGTCTAGGAATGAGCAGTTCTTC. This gives the protein CASSSTSVSRNEQFF.

This chain uses TRBV9 with TRBJ2-1; 12 bases fit TRBD2. The junction had 3 bases not matched to a gene; V was cut back by 0 bases and J by 8 bases. This CDR3 is built from 15 residues. Germline lookup yields CDR1 SGDLS and CDR2 YYNGEE. The CDR3 loop reads CASSVETSGSHEQFF. The CDR3, as DNA: TGTGCCAGCAGCGTAGAGACTAGCGGGAGCCATGAGCAGTTCTTC.

V usage is TRBV5-1 and J usage is TRBJ2-5, with unresolved D. Germline values: CDR1 SGHRS, CDR2 YFSETQ. This CDR3 has 14 amino acids. V shed 1 base and J shed 2 bases, with 9 bases lying between them. CDR3 in DNA: TGCGCCAGCAGCTTGCAGACACCACAAGAGACCCAGTACTTC. Translation: CASSLQTPQETQYF.

The chain couples TRBV21-1 to TRBJ2-7; TRBD2 is taken as the D call from the table, unchecked against the DNA. TRBV21-1 is deemed a pseudogene. The CDR3 extends over 14 amino acids. The CDR3 protein is CASSKGRSSYEQYF. In DNA, the CDR3 is TGTGCCAGCAGCAAAGGGAGGAGCTCCTACGAGCAGTACTTC.

This clone was seen only once. The rearrangement links TRBV5-1 to TRBJ1-2; TRBD1 aligns across 7 bases. This CDR3 contains 13 residues. The ends lost 4 bases at V and 8 bases at J; junction bases unmatched: 8. Per germline, CDR1 SGHRS and CDR2 YFSETQ. In nucleotides, the CDR3 is TGCGCCAGCAGCACGACAGGGAACGGCGGCTACACCTTC. Protein sequence: CASSTTGNGGYTF.

The rearrangement joins TRBV19 to TRBJ1-2, with 9 nucleotides matching TRBD1. After removal of 5 bases from V and 4 bases from J, the junction contained 8 bases not matched to a gene. Germline V gene sequence: CDR1 LNHDA, CDR2 SQIVND (reference sequence). CDR3 length equals 15 residues. The CDR3 region is CASSFAQGAGYGYTF. For the CDR3, the DNA is TGTGCCAGTAGTTTCGCACAGGGGGCAGGCTATGGCTACACCTTC. Based on the CDR3 plus reference TRBV19 and TRBJ1-2, the full variable domain is DGGITQSPKYLFRKEGQNVTLSCEQNLNHDAMYWYRQDPGQGLRLIYYSQIVNDFQKGDIAEGYSVSREKKESFPLTVTSAQKNPTAFYLCASSFAQGAGYGYTFGSGTRLTVV.

This chain connects TRBV6-6 to TRBJ1-2; D call uncertain. Germline values: CDR1 MNHNY, CDR2 SVGAGI (reference sequence). This CDR3 is built from 12 residues. V gave up 4 bases and J gave up 5 bases, with 8 bases separating them. DNA of the CDR3: TGTGCCAGCAGTTCCGGACCTTATGGCTACACCTTC. Protein sequence: CASSSGPYGYTF.

The chain recombines TRBV10-2 with TRBJ1-1; D gene uncertain. The CDR3 covers 13 residues. Germline V gives CDR1 WSHSY, CDR2 SAAADI. V lost 5 bases, J lost 1 base, and 8 bases lay in between. The DNA for the CDR3 is TGCGCCAGCAGTCCGGGCCCGAACACTGAAGCTTTCTTT. It specifies CASSPGPNTEAFF.

The chain joins TRBV10-1 to TRBJ2-2; D not certain. The CDR3 consists of 14 residues. Per the germline V gene, CDR1 is WNHNN and CDR2 is SYGVQD (reference sequence). V was cut by 0 bases and J by 6 bases, with 8 bases left in between. The CDR3 sequence is CASSESNSPGELFF. The CDR3 nucleotides read TGCGCCAGCAGTGAGTCGAATAGTCCCGGGGAGCTGTTTTTT.

V and J are TRBV7-9 and TRBJ2-2; tentatively, D is TRBD1 (5 bases). This CDR3 comprises 17 residues. The germline gives CDR1 SEHNR, CDR2 FQNEAQ (reference sequence). V dropped 5 bases and J dropped 5 bases, with 21 bases sitting between them. The CDR3 DNA sequence: TGTGCCAGCAGCCTTAGGGGCGGTACTTGGGCAACCGGGGAGCTGTTTTTT. This encodes CASSLRGGTWATGELFF. Complete variable domain (other parts from reference TRBV7-9 and TRBJ2-2): DTGVSQNPRHKITKRGQNVTFRCDPISEHNRLYWYRQTLGQGPEFLTYFQNEAQLEKSRLLSDRFSAERPKGSFSTLEIQRTEQGDSAMYLCASSLRGGTWATGELFFGEGSRLTVL.

The rearrangement uses TRBV7-2 and TRBJ1-1; perhaps TRBD1 as D (6 bases). Per germline, CDR1 SGHTA and CDR2 FQGNSA. Trimming shortened V by 1 base and J by 5 bases, and 11 bases separated the two germline ends. The CDR3 extends over 14 amino acids. In DNA, the CDR3 is TGTGCCAGCAGCTTAGGGGGGGCGAGGACTGAAGCTTTCTTT. Its protein product is CASSLGGARTEAFF.

The gene calls are TRBV5-3 and TRBJ2-7; no reliable D call. TRBV5-3 is sorted into the ORF group, with uncertain function. Trimming pared 4 bases from V and 2 bases from J, leaving 10 bases between. There are 13 residues in the CDR3. The CDR3 bases are TGTGCCAGAAGCCAAAGCCGACCCTACGAGCAGTACTTC. Translation: CARSQSRPYEQYF.

This chain connects TRBV4-3 to TRBJ1-5; 7 bases line up with TRBD1. The CDR3 has 20 amino acids. Germline V gene data show CDR1 as LGHNA and CDR2 as YSLEER. Trimming at V came to 4 bases and at J to 0 bases, leaving 18 bases not matched to a gene. The DNA for the CDR3 is TGCGCCAGCAGCCGTGGGGCCCGGGACAGACGGCCTTATAGCAATCAGCCCCAGCATTTT. It translates to CASSRGARDRRPYSNQPQHF.

V gene TRBV11-2 combines with J gene TRBJ2-4, with D possibly matching TRBD2 (5 bases). V was shortened by 0 bases and J by 1 base, with 10 bases between the two germline ends. This CDR3 region has 16 residues. The germline V gene encodes CDR1 SGHAT and CDR2 FQNNGV. CDR3 protein: CASSLDGGMAKNIQYF. CDR3 in DNA: TGTGCCAGCAGCTTAGATGGAGGAATGGCCAAAAACATTCAGTACTTC. Drawing the rest from reference TRBV11-2 and TRBJ2-4, the complete variable domain is EAGVAQSPRYKIIEKRQSVAFWCNPISGHATLYWYQQILGQGPKLLIQFQNNGVVDDSQLPKDRFSAERLKGVDSTLKIQPAKLEDSAVYLCASSLDGGMAKNIQYFGAGTRLSVL.

The chain carries TRBV6-5 and TRBJ2-2; D might be TRBD1 (6 bases). The CDR3 covers 14 residues. V lost 8 bases to trimming and J lost 5 bases, with 15 bases between them. CDR1 and CDR2 from the germline V gene are MNHEY and SVGAGI. In DNA form, the CDR3 reads TGTGCCAGCCACAGGGCCCGAGGTACCGGGGAGCTGTTTTTT. Amino acids: CASHRARGTGELFF.

The rearrangement joins TRBV5-1 to TRBJ1-3; D gene uncertain. Trimming stripped 7 bases from V and 0 bases from J, with 8 bases between. CDR1 and CDR2 from the germline V gene are SGHRS and YFSETQ. The CDR3 is made up of 13 amino acids. CDR3 in DNA: TGCGCCAGCGCCTCCCCCTCTGGAAACACCATATATTTT. Its translation is CASASPSGNTIYF.

The rearrangement links TRBV21-1 to TRBJ2-1; TRBD1, the table's D call, lacks a check against the DNA. TRBV21-1 is assigned pseudogene status. The CDR3 contains 19 residues. CDR3 loop: CASRDGQSVPIISRNEQFF. The CDR3 DNA reads as TGTGCCAGCAGGGACGGACAATCGGTCCCCATTATTTCTCGGAATGAGCAGTTCTTC.

The gene calls are TRBV28 and TRBJ1-2; 7 bases agree with TRBD1. The length of the CDR3 is 14 residues. CDR1 and CDR2 (germline): MDHEN, SYDVKM. The trim removed 8 bases at V and 4 bases at J, leaving 10 bases unmatched. CDR3: CASVVGGAGYGYTF. DNA for the CDR3: TGTGCCAGCGTGGTAGGGGGCGCGGGCTATGGCTACACCTTC.

This chain links TRBV6-4 with TRBJ2-3; 11 bases are a match to TRBD2. Per germline, CDR1 MRHNA and CDR2 SNTAGT. V shed 5 bases, J shed 4 bases, and the junction held 5 bases outside the gene matches. CDR3 length equals 15 residues. The CDR3 nucleotides are TGTGCCAGCAGTCCTACTAGCGGGAGTGCAGATACGCAGTATTTT. Protein: CASSPTSGSADTQYF.